A single sample is the source of the 13 T cell receptor beta chains below, sequenced in a study of T cells in Graves' hyperthyroidism and ophthalmopathy. TCR beta CDR3 regions were amplified from RNA. The HTBI primer set was used in a first-round RT-PCR of the TCR CDR3. TCRdb passed the multiplex PCR reads through MiXCR, listing each CDR3 protein once. The sample carries around 600,000 distinct CDR3 sequences, more than 12% recorded once. The sequenced material came from blood. These receptors came from a woman between 45 and 65 years old with Graves' ophthalmopathy.

This chain connects TRBV20-1 to TRBJ2-3, with 7 positions matching TRBD1. The CDR3 runs 13 residues. J lost 2 bases, V lost 4 bases, and 3 bases had no gene match. Per the germline V gene, CDR1 is DFQATT and CDR2 is SNEGSKA (reference sequence). CDR3 DNA: TGCAGTGCTAAGGGACAGAACACAGATACGCAGTATTTT. This gives the protein CSAKGQNTDTQYF.

This clonotype has at least ten counts. This chain uses TRBV11-2 with TRBJ2-1, with D perhaps being TRBD1 or TRBD2 (5 bases each). Germline V gene lookup returns CDR1 SGHAT and CDR2 FQNNGV. V lost 5 bases and J 1 base, leaving 21 bases between the germline ends. The CDR3 length is 18 residues. The CDR3 here is CASSNPSSVAGSYNEQFF. Here the CDR3 DNA reads TGTGCCAGCAGCAACCCCAGTAGCGTCGCAGGGTCCTACAATGAGCAGTTCTTC.

This clonotype was seen at least ten times. The chain links TRBV2 to TRBJ2-4; no clear D. Germline CDR1 is SNHLY and CDR2 is FYNNEI. The V gene lost 8 bases and the J gene lost 3 bases, with 14 bases spanning the gap. The CDR3 runs to 14 residues. CDR3: CASLTGLGKNIQYF. The CDR3 DNA reads TGTGCCAGCTTAACGGGTCTGGGCAAAAACATTCAGTACTTC. The full variable domain, rest sourced from reference TRBV2 and TRBJ2-4, is EPEVTQTPSHQVTQMGQEVILRCVPISNHLYFYWYRQILGQKVEFLVSFYNNEISEKSEIFDDQFSVERPDGSNFTLKIRSTKLEDSAMYFCASLTGLGKNIQYFGAGTRLSVL.

This clonotype was seen at least ten times. V gene TRBV11-2 combines with J gene TRBJ2-1, with D perhaps matching TRBD1 (6 bases). The length of the CDR3 is 17 residues. The germline V and J ends were trimmed by 1 base and 6 bases, with 19 bases remaining between them. The germline gives CDR1 SGHAT, CDR2 FQNNGV. CDR3 DNA sequence: TGTGCCAGCAGCTTAGTTAGCTGGGGGCAGGGAACCAATGAGCAGTTCTTC. Encoded protein: CASSLVSWGQGTNEQFF.

This clonotype was recorded at least ten times. CDR3 coding DNA: TGTGCCAGCAGCTTAGCAAAGACAGGGTCCTACGAGCAGTACTTC. Translating gives CASSLAKTGSYEQYF. The chain couples TRBV7-9 to TRBJ2-7; 7 nucleotides line up with TRBD1. V dropped 0 bases and J dropped 1; count of bases not matched to a gene: 3. Looked up from germline, CDR1 is SEHNR and CDR2 is FQNEAQ (reference sequence). The CDR3 has 15 residues.

This clonotype has ten or more counts. The J gene is TRBJ2-1, the V gene TRBV7-9; 9 nucleotides match TRBD2. V trimming: 5 bases; J trimming: 8 bases; junction bases outside the gene matches: 7. Germline V gives CDR1 SEHNR, CDR2 FQNEAQ (reference sequence). The CDR3 loop spans 14 amino acids. CDR3 in amino acids: CASSPRVAGDEQFF. Here the CDR3 DNA reads TGTGCCAGCAGCCCCAGAGTAGCGGGAGATGAGCAGTTCTTC.

There are many counts of this clonotype. This chain links TRBV7-6 with TRBJ1-1; TRBD1 matches at 7 bases. The CDR3 length is 15 residues. Germline V gene sequence: CDR1 SGHVS, CDR2 FNYEAQ. V shed 1 base, J shed 7 bases, and the junction held 9 bases outside the gene matches. CDR3 bases: TGTGCCAGCAGCTTAGACGGAGGGGGCCTTGATGAAGCTTTCTTT. This encodes CASSLDGGGLDEAFF.

At least ten counts were recorded for this clonotype. This chain uses TRBV28 with TRBJ2-7, with a weak D call TRBD1 (5 bases). This CDR3 spans 15 amino acids. V was cut by 4 bases and J by 6 bases, with 19 bases left in between. Germline-derived CDR1 and CDR2 are MDHEN and SYDVKM. The CDR3 nucleotides read TGTGCCAGCAGTTATTCGGGCAGGGATCTTTTCGAGCAGTACTTC. Translating gives CASSYSGRDLFEQYF.

The sample holds many counts of this clonotype. The V call is TRBV6-2 or TRBV6-3, the J call TRBJ1-2, with 7 bases fitting TRBD1. The CDR3 sequence is 14 residues long. Trimming took 5 bases from V and 2 from J; bases not matched to a gene: 5. Germline assignment: CDR1 MNHEY and CDR2 SVGEGT. The CDR3 sequence: CASSTRTGNYGYTF. The CDR3 nucleotides are TGTGCCAGCAGTACCCGGACAGGCAACTATGGCTACACCTTC.

Many counts were recorded for this clonotype. V and J are TRBV4-3 and TRBJ2-1, with TRBD2 identical over 12 bases. Germline lookup yields CDR1 LGHNA and CDR2 YSLEER. Unmatched junction bases numbered 0, after V lost 1 base and J lost 5 bases. This CDR3 is built from 15 residues. CDR3 residues: CASSQGLAGDNEQFF. CDR3 DNA sequence: TGCGCCAGCAGCCAAGGACTAGCGGGAGACAATGAGCAGTTCTTC.

The table lists this clonotype with many counts. The chain links TRBV7-2 to TRBJ2-5, with 8 bases matching TRBD1. J was trimmed by 5 bases and V by 3 bases; bases with no gene match: 11. The CDR3 extends over 16 amino acids. Per the germline V gene, CDR1 is SGHTA and CDR2 is FQGNSA. CDR3 amino acids: CASSLMVQGALETQYF. CDR3 coding DNA: TGTGCCAGCAGCTTGATGGTCCAGGGGGCGCTGGAGACCCAGTACTTC.

This clonotype was seen at least ten times. The rearrangement uses TRBV27 and TRBJ1-1, with TRBD1 matching 7 bases. Trimming took 3 bases from V and 11 from J; bases not matched to a gene: 9. Germline lookup yields CDR1 MNHEY and CDR2 SMNVEV (reference sequence). CDR3 length: 13 amino acids. Here the CDR3 reads CASSFGQGVWAFF. The DNA of the CDR3 is TGTGCCAGCAGTTTCGGGCAGGGGGTTTGGGCTTTCTTT.

The table lists this clonotype with many counts. The V and J genes are TRBV7-9 and TRBJ2-7; D not resolved. The CDR3 has 12 amino acids. Germline-derived CDR1 and CDR2 are SEHNR and FQNEAQ (reference sequence). The ends were cut back, 6 bases at V and 5 bases at J, with 11 bases in the middle. Written as DNA, the CDR3 is TGTGCCAGCAGTCCGTACAACCACGAGCAGTACTTC. The encoded protein is CASSPYNHEQYF.